Each of the 13 T cell receptor beta chains below was sequenced from the same sample in a study of human T cells and chemical hapten exposure. TCRdb re-analysed the RACE reads in MiXCR, keeping a single row per CDR3 protein. The table includes 180,000 or so distinct CDR3 sequences, approximately 20% detected once. The sample's time point: patch test 1, 2 weeks after DPC sensitization. Described treatment: therapeutic diphenylcyclopropenone sensitization with weekly scalp DPC. This specimen consisted of whole blood, obtained in connection with sensitization to the hapten diphenylcyclopropenone (DPC). These receptors were taken from a woman in her 50s with alopecia areata. Some clones in this sample may be carry-over from other donors' samples.

V gene TRBV20-1 combines with J gene TRBJ2-5; TRBD1 is a possible D gene (6 bases). Germline values: CDR1 DFQATT, CDR2 SNEGSKA (reference sequence). Trimming took 3 bases from V and 1 from J, leaving 9 bases between them. The CDR3 extends over 13 amino acids. The CDR3 nucleotides read TGCAGTGCTAGGGACAGCCTCCAAGAGACCCAGTACTTC. It yields the protein CSARDSLQETQYF.

This chain connects TRBV6-1 to TRBJ2-4; no firm D call. The CDR3 has 12 residues. Between the trimmed V and J ends, which lost 6 bases and 2 bases, there was a span of 5 bases. Germline V gene lookup returns CDR1 MNHNS and CDR2 SASEGT. CDR3 sequence reads: CASRQSKNIQYF. Here the CDR3 DNA reads TGTGCCAGCAGACAGTCCAAAAACATTCAGTACTTC.

The chain carries TRBV5-4 and TRBJ1-2; 9 bases are a match to TRBD1. Germline loops: CDR1 SGHNT, CDR2 YYREEE (reference sequence). The trim removed 0 bases at V and 2 bases at J, leaving 2 bases unmatched. CDR3 length: 15 amino acids. The CDR3 DNA reads as TGTGCCAGCAGCTTGGGGGACAGGGAGAACTATGGCTACACCTTC. Translation: CASSLGDRENYGYTF.

The V call is TRBV27, the J call TRBJ1-3; the D gene is possibly TRBD1 (6 bases). The CDR3 sequence is 13 residues long. V dropped 8 bases and J dropped 5 bases, with 13 bases sitting between them. Germline V gives CDR1 MNHEY, CDR2 SMNVEV (reference sequence). For the CDR3, the DNA is TGTGCCAGCGGCTCGACAGGTCGAAACACCATATATTTT. Translation: CASGSTGRNTIYF.

The V gene is TRBV18, the J gene TRBJ2-5, with D unresolved. Per the germline V gene, CDR1 is KGHSH and CDR2 is LQKENI. The V end was cut by 0 bases, the J end by 5 bases, with 4 bases between. CDR3 length: 12 amino acids. The DNA for the CDR3 is TGTGCCAGCTCACCACCATTCGAGACCCAGTACTTC. Protein sequence: CASSPPFETQYF. Looking up the rest from reference TRBV18 and TRBJ2-5 gives the full variable domain: NAGVMQNPRHLVRRRGQEARLRCSPMKGHSHVYWYRQLPEEGLKFMVYLQKENIIDESGMPKERFSAEFPKEGPSILRIQQVVRGDSAAYFCASSPPFETQYFGPGTRLLVL.

This clonotype turned up a few times. The chain uses TRBV21-1 and TRBJ2-2; TRBD1, the table's D call, was not compared with the DNA. TRBV21-1 is a recognized pseudogene. The CDR3 spans 17 residues. The CDR3 spells CASSPSGIVANTGELFF. The CDR3 DNA reads TGTGCCAGCTCTCCCTCAGGGATAGTCGCGAACACCGGGGAGCTGTTTTTT.

The chain links TRBV14 to TRBJ2-7; D possibly matches TRBD1 or TRBD2 (5 bases each). In germline, CDR1 is SGHDN, CDR2 FVKESK. This CDR3 has 14 amino acids. Between the trimmed V and J ends, which lost 5 bases and 0 bases, there was a span of 11 bases. This CDR3 reads CASSTGLTSYEQYF. DNA of the CDR3: TGTGCCAGCAGCACAGGACTCACCTCCTACGAGCAGTACTTC.

In its sample, this clonotype was seen a few times. This chain uses TRBV15 with TRBJ2-5; D gene ambiguous. V was trimmed by 0 bases and J by 5 bases, leaving 10 bases between them. In germline, CDR1 is LNHNV, CDR2 YYDKDF (reference sequence). The CDR3 is 14 residues long. This CDR3 is CATSRDLEDETQYF. The DNA of the CDR3 is TGTGCCACCAGCAGAGATTTAGAGGATGAGACCCAGTACTTC.

The CDR3 sequence is CSVPKGAHTEAFF. CDR3 DNA: TGCAGCGTGCCCAAGGGGGCCCACACTGAAGCTTTCTTT. The chain is built from TRBV29-1 and TRBJ1-1; 7 nucleotides line up with TRBD1. Unmatched junction bases numbered 7, after V lost 6 bases and J lost 3 bases. Germline V gene data show CDR1 as SQVTM and CDR2 as ANQGSEA. CDR3 length: 13 residues.

Many counts were recorded for this clonotype. This chain joins TRBV5-1 and TRBJ2-3; 7 positions agree with TRBD2. Per germline, CDR1 SGHRS and CDR2 YFSETQ. The length of the CDR3 is 15 residues. The trim removed 0 bases at V and 4 bases at J, leaving 5 bases unmatched. As DNA, the CDR3 is TGCGCCAGCAGCTTGGCCCGGGGAGGGTCAGATACGCAGTATTTT. This gives the protein CASSLARGGSDTQYF.

This rearrangement joins TRBV11-2 to TRBJ1-2; TRBD1 matches at 8 bases. Per the germline V gene, CDR1 is SGHAT and CDR2 is FQNNGV. Trimming removed 2 bases from V and 4 bases from J; junction bases left unmatched: 6. This CDR3 spans 15 amino acids. CDR3: CASSLSTGASYGYTF. The CDR3 DNA follows: TGTGCCAGCAGCTTATCGACAGGGGCCTCCTATGGCTACACCTTC.

This clonotype occurred a few times. The chain carries TRBV29-1 and TRBJ2-1; 9 bases align to TRBD1. The V and J ends lost 5 bases and 4 bases, in that order; junction bases with no gene match: 3. The germline V gene encodes CDR1 SQVTM and CDR2 ANQGSEA. This CDR3 contains 13 residues. The CDR3 reads CSVIGTGYNEQFF. CDR3 sequence (DNA): TGCAGCGTTATCGGGACAGGGTACAATGAGCAGTTCTTC.

This sequence joins TRBV15 and TRBJ2-1; D not certain. With 1 base removed from V and 0 bases from J, the gap between germline ends came to 10 bases. Germline CDR1 reads LNHNV; CDR2 reads YYDKDF (reference sequence). This CDR3 is built from 16 residues. The CDR3 spells CATSRGLGSSYNEQFF. The CDR3 DNA reads as TGTGCCACCAGCAGAGGCTTAGGAAGCTCCTACAATGAGCAGTTCTTC.